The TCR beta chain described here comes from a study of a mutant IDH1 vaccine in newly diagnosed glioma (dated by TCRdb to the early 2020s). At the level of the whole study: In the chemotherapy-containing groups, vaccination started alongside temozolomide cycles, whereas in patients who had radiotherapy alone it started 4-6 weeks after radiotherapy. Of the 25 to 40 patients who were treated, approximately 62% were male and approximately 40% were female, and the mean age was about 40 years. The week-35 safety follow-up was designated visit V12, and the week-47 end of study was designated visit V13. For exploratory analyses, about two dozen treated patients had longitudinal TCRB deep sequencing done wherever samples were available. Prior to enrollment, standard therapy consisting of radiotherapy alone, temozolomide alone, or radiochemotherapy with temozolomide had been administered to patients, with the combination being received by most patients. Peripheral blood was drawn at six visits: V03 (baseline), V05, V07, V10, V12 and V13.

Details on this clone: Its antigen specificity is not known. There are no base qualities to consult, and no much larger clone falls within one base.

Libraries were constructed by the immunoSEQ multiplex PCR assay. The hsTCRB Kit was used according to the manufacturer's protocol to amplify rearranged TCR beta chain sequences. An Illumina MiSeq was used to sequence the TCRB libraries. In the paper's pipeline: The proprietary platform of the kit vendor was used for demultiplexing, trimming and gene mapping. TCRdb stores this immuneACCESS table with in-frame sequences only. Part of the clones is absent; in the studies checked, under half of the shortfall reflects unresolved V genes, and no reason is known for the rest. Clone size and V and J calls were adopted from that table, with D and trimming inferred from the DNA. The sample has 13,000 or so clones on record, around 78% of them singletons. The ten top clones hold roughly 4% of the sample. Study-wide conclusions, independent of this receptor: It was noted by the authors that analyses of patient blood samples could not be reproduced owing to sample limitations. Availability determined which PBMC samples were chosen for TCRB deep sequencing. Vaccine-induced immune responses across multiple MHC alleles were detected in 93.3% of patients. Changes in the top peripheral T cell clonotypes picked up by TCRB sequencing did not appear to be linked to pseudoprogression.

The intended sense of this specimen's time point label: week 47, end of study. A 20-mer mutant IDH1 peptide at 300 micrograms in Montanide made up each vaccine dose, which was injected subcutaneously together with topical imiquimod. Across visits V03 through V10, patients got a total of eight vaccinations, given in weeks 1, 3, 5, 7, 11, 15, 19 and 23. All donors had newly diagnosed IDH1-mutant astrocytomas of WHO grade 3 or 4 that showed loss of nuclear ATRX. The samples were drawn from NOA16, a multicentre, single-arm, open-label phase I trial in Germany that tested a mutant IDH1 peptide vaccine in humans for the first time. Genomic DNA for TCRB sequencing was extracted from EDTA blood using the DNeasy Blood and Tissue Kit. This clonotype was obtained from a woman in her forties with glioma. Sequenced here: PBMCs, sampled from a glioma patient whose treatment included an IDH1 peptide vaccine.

The base sequence is TGCAGCGCCCTGGAGGGGACTGAAGCTTTCTTT. It translates to CSALEGTEAFF. The rearrangement joined TRBV29-1 to TRBJ1-1, with TRBD1 perhaps the D gene, on 5 matching bases. The germline ends are 11 bases apart after V is trimmed by 7 bases and J by 5 bases. The germline V gene specifies SQVTM as CDR1 and ANQGSEA as CDR2. The CDR3 has 11 amino acids, counting the end cysteine and phenylalanine. The retained sequence is limited to the CDR3, 33 bases, with the frame set at the first base.